The 5 T cell receptor beta chains listed next were all sequenced from one sample in a study of shared clonotypes between healthy human individuals. The method was immunoSEQ multiplex PCR; TCRdb's version includes in-frame clones alone and lacks a portion of them. The sample records roughly 1.4 million clones, 98% being singletons. Input material: naive CD4+ T cells sorted from blood. Subset meaning: CD45RA+ positively selected. All receptors derive from a young man in good health.

This chain joins TRBV30 and TRBJ1-2; a possible D gene is TRBD1 (5 bases). CDR1 is GTSNPN and CDR2 is SVGIG in the germline V gene (reference sequence). This CDR3 has 14 residues. V was shortened by 3 bases and J by 4 bases, with 15 bases between the two germline ends. The DNA of the CDR3 is TGTGCCTGGAGAGGTATGGGGCAAGGCTATGGCTACACCTTC. Encoded protein: CAWRGMGQGYGYTF.

This clone was seen just once. The chain couples TRBV7-6 to TRBJ1-1; D not resolved. Per the germline V gene, CDR1 is SGHVS and CDR2 is FNYEAQ. The CDR3 is 13 residues long. The V gene lost 1 base and the J gene lost 9 bases, with 12 bases spanning the gap. CDR3 in amino acids: CASSLGQNAQAFF. The CDR3 bases are TGTGCCAGCAGCTTAGGGCAGAACGCACAAGCTTTCTTT.

The rearrangement uses TRBV5-1 and TRBJ1-2; 7 nucleotides line up with TRBD1. Trimming cost V 4 bases and J 5 bases; bases outside gene matches: 11. This CDR3 has 15 amino acids. Germline assignment: CDR1 SGHRS and CDR2 YFSETQ. The CDR3 region is CASSKAPDRSYGYTF. The CDR3 DNA follows: TGCGCCAGCAGCAAGGCACCGGACAGGTCTTATGGCTACACCTTC.

The chain is built from TRBV25-1 and TRBJ1-1; the D is unclear. Germline assignment: CDR1 MGHDK and CDR2 SYGVNS. CDR3 length: 12 amino acids. Trimming stripped 8 bases from V and 1 base from J, with 8 bases between. The CDR3 DNA is TGTGCCAGCCCCAAGCGGAACACTGAAGCTTTCTTT. Protein product: CASPKRNTEAFF.

The chain links TRBV18 to TRBJ1-1; 7 nucleotides align to TRBD1. The CDR3 length is 17 residues. V was pared by 3 bases and J by 1 base, with 11 bases of the junction left unmatched. CDR1 and CDR2 (germline): KGHSH, LQKENI. The CDR3 region is CASSPSRDSSANTEAFF. The DNA for the CDR3 is TGTGCCAGCTCACCCAGCCGGGACAGTTCCGCGAACACTGAAGCTTTCTTT.